What follows are 6 T cell receptor beta chains derived from one specimen sequenced in a study of T-cell memory formation after mild COVID-19. TCRdb processed the 5' RACE reads anew with MiXCR; each CDR3 protein has one entry. The sample shows around 250,000 distinct CDR3 sequences, 8% to 10% of them seen only once. The specimen sequenced was PBMCs or a T cell subset sorted from them (not recorded which). These TCRs come from a man aged 18-30 years who had mild COVID-19 (a few samples of this study predate the infection). Cell type and time point are not known.

The gene calls are TRBV3-1 and TRBJ1-1; D is unclear. V was trimmed by 0 bases and J by 8 bases, leaving 13 bases between them. This CDR3 is 14 amino acids long. Germline CDR1 and CDR2: LGHDT and YNNKEL (reference sequence). The CDR3 here is CASSQESSRAEAFF. CDR3 DNA: TGTGCCAGCAGCCAAGAAAGTTCGCGGGCCGAAGCTTTCTTT.

Ten or more counts support this clonotype. The V and J genes are TRBV12-3 or TRBV12-4 and TRBJ2-1, with D possibly being TRBD1 (6 bases). Trimming removed 6 bases at V and 4 bases at J, with 13 bases between. This CDR3 has 14 amino acids. The CDR3: CASRPTGVYNEQFF. CDR3 sequence (DNA): TGTGCCAGCAGACCGACAGGAGTTTACAATGAGCAGTTCTTC.

The rearrangement joins TRBV20-1 to TRBJ2-3; unclear D gene. The germline gives CDR1 DFQATT, CDR2 SNEGSKA (reference sequence). The CDR3 totals 14 residues. V lost 1 base and J lost 4, with 12 bases in between. This CDR3 is CSARGQSLPDTQYF. CDR3 DNA: TGCAGTGCTAGAGGCCAGAGCCTCCCAGATACGCAGTATTTT.

This clonotype was detected a few times. V and J are TRBV12-3 or TRBV12-4 and TRBJ2-7; 7 bases align to TRBD2. CDR3 size: 12 residues. Trimming took 6 bases from V and 2 from J; bases not matched to a gene: 1. For the CDR3, the DNA is TGTGCCAGCAGCGGGACTACCTACGAGCAGTACTTC. It specifies CASSGTTYEQYF.

The rearrangement links TRBV10-1 to TRBJ1-5; no clear D gene. CDR1 is WNHNN and CDR2 is SYGVQD in the germline V gene (reference sequence). The V and J ends lost 6 bases and 5 bases respectively, with 14 bases between them. This CDR3 region has 14 residues. In DNA, the CDR3 is TGCGCCAGCAGGTATACAGTACTAGATCAGCCCCAGCATTTT. It is translated as CASRYTVLDQPQHF.

This clonotype has at least ten counts. The J gene is TRBJ2-5, the V gene TRBV12-3 or TRBV12-4, with a possible D match to TRBD2 (6 bases). This CDR3 region has 13 residues. Deletions cut 3 bases from V and 5 bases from J, with 10 bases between. The CDR3 loop reads CASSFGGDETQYF. Written as DNA, the CDR3 is TGTGCCAGCAGTTTTGGCGGGGACGAGACCCAGTACTTC.